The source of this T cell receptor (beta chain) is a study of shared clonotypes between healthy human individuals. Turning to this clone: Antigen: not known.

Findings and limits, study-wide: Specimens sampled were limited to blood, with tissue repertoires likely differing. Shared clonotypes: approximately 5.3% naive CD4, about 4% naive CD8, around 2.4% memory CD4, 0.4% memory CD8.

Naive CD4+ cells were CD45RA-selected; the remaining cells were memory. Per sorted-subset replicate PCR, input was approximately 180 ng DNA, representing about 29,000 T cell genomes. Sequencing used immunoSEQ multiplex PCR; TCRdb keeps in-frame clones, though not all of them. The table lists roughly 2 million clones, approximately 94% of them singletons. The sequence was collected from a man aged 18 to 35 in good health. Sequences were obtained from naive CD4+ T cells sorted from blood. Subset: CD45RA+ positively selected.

The CDR3 DNA is TGTGCCAGCAGCCCCTCGGGGGATGAAGACTATGGCTACACCTTC. This encodes CASSPSGDEDYGYTF. The chain couples TRBV7-3 to TRBJ1-2; the D gene is possibly TRBD1 (5 bases). Germline lookup yields CDR1 SGHTA and CDR2 FQGTGA. The CDR3 loop spans 15 amino acids. V was clipped by 5 bases and J by 3 bases, with 16 bases between them.